This entry is about one T cell receptor beta chain. No antigen is known for it. Per-base quality was not reported, and no clone a single base away is much larger than it. The data originate from a study of T cells after yellow fever vaccination (dated by TCRdb to about 2019). About the investigation overall: Libraries from fractions with low cell numbers were prepared with the SMART-Seq v4 Ultra Low Input RNA kit. To follow T-cell clones before and after both primary and booster YFV17D yellow fever vaccination, bulk TCR alpha and beta repertoires underwent longitudinal sequencing. Two healthy male donors, one aged 18 to 30 and one aged 30 to 40 years, made up the cohort. Blood was drawn at multiple timepoints before and after primary and secondary immunization, with bulk PBMC replicates and cell subsets isolated. The study at large found these results: Only a couple of donors were included in the study, so the extent to which the findings can be generalized is limited. Because abundant contaminating clonotypes from the bulk population could be contained in FACS-sorted repertoires, computational filtering was required. Compared with the primary T-cell response, the secondary T-cell response was faster but weaker, reaching its peak on day 5 rather than on day 15. A small fraction of clonotypes appeared in both the CD4 and CD8 compartments, likely as a result of convergent recombination. Most clones expanded after primary vaccination (approximately 96% of CD4 and roughly 90% of CD8) were re-detected after the booster, suggesting that broad memory maintenance occurred.

Explained via the paper, the treatment or condition label denotes: live attenuated yellow fever vaccine strain. A standard Ficoll-Paque protocol was used to isolate PBMCs from peripheral blood. CD4 and CD8 T-cell fractions were isolated with Dynabeads CD4 and CD8 positive selection kits. TriZol was used to extract RNA from bulk PBMCs, CD4 and CD8 fractions, and dextramer-positive and dextramer-negative fractions. The CDR3 spans 13 residues, from the cysteine through the phenylalanine. The DNA shown is the 39-base CDR3, in frame from base 1. The germline V gene (reference sequence) sets CDR1 to SGHNT and CDR2 to YYREEE. The V and J ends are trimmed by 2 bases and 6 bases, leaving 12 bases between them. TCR cDNA was synthesized by 5'RACE template switching, through which a universal primer site and unique molecular identifiers were introduced. Priming for cDNA synthesis came from both the TCR alpha and TCR beta constant segments. Library amplification used two PCR steps, and the second PCR step added sample barcodes and sequencing adapters. Sequencing of libraries was done on Illumina HiSeq 2500 (2x100 bp) or NovaSeq (2x150 bp). Concerning the study's data processing: MIGEC was used to demultiplex reads and collapse the reads into UMI consensus sequences, and MiXCR was used for V(D)J alignment. Vaccine-responding clonotypes were identified with edgeR using replicate PBMC samples, with FDR below 0.01 and a log2 fold change above 5 up to day 15 being required. Each bulk clonotype was labeled CD4 or CD8 based on which sequenced repertoire, CD4 or CD8, contained the clonotype at higher abundance. TCRdb applied fastp at Q25 and MiXCR to the public reads, then kept only in-frame beta chains. Here each entry gathers all rows of one CDR3 protein and keeps the most common genes and DNA. The V and J calls follow TCRdb's processing rather than the paper's. In this sample the table shows approximately 250,000 distinct CDR3 sequences, less than 7.5% of which occur a single time. The ten largest make up more than 0.85% of the sample.

This sample comprised CD4+ T cells sorted from PBMCs, obtained on the day of the yellow fever booster vaccination. This receptor was obtained from a man between 25 and 39 years old who received the YFV17D yellow fever vaccine. This chain joins TRBV5-4 to TRBJ2-7, with no confident D gene call. The DNA sequence reads TGTGCCAGCAGCTTTGGGCTAAAGCGCGAGCAGTACTTC. Translation gives CASSFGLKREQYF.